These T cell receptor beta chains were read from a single sample in a study of neurological immune-mediated disorders. From the 5' RACE reads, TCRdb called clonotypes with MiXCR, one entry per CDR3 protein. The sample carries tens of thousands of distinct CDR3 sequences, roughly 18% recorded once. Material for sequencing was PBMCs. The source is a woman aged 40 to 50 in good health. The CDR3 runs from the conserved cysteine through the conserved F or W. Each record gives: D gene, J gene, V gene, clone size, CDR3 protein, CDR3 DNA. D genes are given only for firm matches. The size field is filled for only some rows; it gives once, few, many or a size class.

>NA|TRBJ1-2|TRBV20-1|many
CSARSDNWGANYGYTF
TGCAGTGCTAGATCCGATAATTGGGGGGCGAACTATGGCTACACCTTC
>TRBD1|TRBJ2-5|TRBV5-1|many
CASSLDRGDGETQYF
TGCGCCAGCAGCTTGGACAGGGGGGATGGAGAGACCCAGTACTTC
>NA|TRBJ2-2|TRBV29-1|many
CSVAGGQPGELFF
TGCAGCGTTGCGGGTGGTCAACCCGGGGAGCTGTTTTTT
>TRBD2|TRBJ2-7|TRBV6-5|many
CASSPGGGGYEQYF
TGTGCCAGCAGCCCGGGGGGGGGAGGCTACGAGCAGTACTTC
>NA|TRBJ2-1|TRBV20-1|NA
CSARDRAPSYNEQFF
TGCAGTGCTAGAGACCGTGCACCCAGCTACAATGAGCAGTTCTTC
>NA|TRBJ2-2|TRBV6-1|many
CASSDNAANTGELFF
TGTGCCAGCAGTGATAACGCAGCGAACACCGGGGAGCTGTTTTTT
>TRBD1|TRBJ1-4|TRBV4-3|NA
CASSQVRTGNEKLFF
TGCGCCAGCAGCCAAGTGAGGACAGGGAATGAAAAACTGTTTTTT
>NA|TRBJ1-2|TRBV19|NA
CASSPLIWDYGYTF
TGTGCCAGTAGCCCCCTCATTTGGGACTATGGCTACACCTTC
>NA|TRBJ1-1|TRBV4-3|few
CASSQGLLGNTEAFF
TGCGCCAGCAGCCAAGGTCTCCTGGGTAACACTGAAGCTTTCTTT
>NA|TRBJ2-1|TRBV19|few
CASTIQGGTYNEQFF
TGTGCCAGTACGATTCAGGGGGGAACCTACAATGAGCAGTTCTTC
>NA|TRBJ1-2|TRBV20-1|many
CSATTTSYGYTF
TGCAGTGCTACCACTACCTCCTATGGCTACACCTTC
>TRBD1|TRBJ2-3|TRBV4-3|many
CASSLDTTGRGDTQYF
TGCGCCAGCAGCCTAGATACGACAGGGCGAGGGGATACGCAGTATTTT
>TRBD2|TRBJ2-3|TRBV2|many
CASSEAHGGLAADTQYF
TGTGCCAGCAGTGAAGCGCATGGGGGACTAGCGGCAGATACGCAGTATTTT
>NA|TRBJ1-1|TRBV5-1|NA
CASSLPDPNTEAFF
TGCGCCAGCAGCCTACCCGATCCGAACACTGAAGCTTTCTTT
>NA|TRBJ2-3|TRBV7-2|many
CASSFRGANTDTQYF
TGTGCCAGCAGCTTCCGGGGGGCAAACACAGATACGCAGTATTTT
>NA|TRBJ1-2|TRBV12-3/TRBV12-4|few
CASSLGSVGYTF
TGTGCCAGCAGTTTAGGTTCAGTTGGCTACACCTTC
>TRBD2|TRBJ2-3|TRBV12-3/TRBV12-4|many
CASRGGTYSSGTQYF
TGTGCCAGCAGGGGAGGGACTTACTCATCTGGTACGCAGTATTTT
>NA|TRBJ1-6|TRBV2|many
CASSVRAASSYNSPLHF
TGTGCCAGCAGTGTTCGGGCGGCGAGCTCCTATAATTCACCCCTCCACTTT
>NA|TRBJ2-7|TRBV9|few
CASSVRKKGYGSYEQYF
TGTGCCAGCAGCGTAAGGAAAAAAGGGTACGGATCCTACGAGCAGTACTTC
>NA|TRBJ1-3|TRBV6-5|many
CASSSGTAQRNTIYF
TGTGCCAGCAGTAGTGGGACCGCACAGCGAAACACCATATATTTT
>NA|TRBJ2-3|TRBV6-2/TRBV6-3|many
CASSYSRRDPIDQDTQYF
TGTGCCAGCAGTTACTCCCGCCGGGACCCCATAGACCAAGATACGCAGTATTTT
>NA|TRBJ1-2|TRBV29-1|many
CSVAERANYGYTF
TGCAGCGTTGCGGAACGGGCAAACTATGGCTACACCTTC
>TRBD2|TRBJ2-5|TRBV10-3|many
CAISAPTSGGSSTQYF
TGTGCCATCAGTGCCCCGACTAGCGGGGGGTCGAGCACCCAGTACTTC
>TRBD2|TRBJ2-2|TRBV5-4|many
CASSLLAGGTGELFF
TGTGCCAGCAGCTTATTAGCGGGGGGCACCGGGGAGCTGTTTTTT